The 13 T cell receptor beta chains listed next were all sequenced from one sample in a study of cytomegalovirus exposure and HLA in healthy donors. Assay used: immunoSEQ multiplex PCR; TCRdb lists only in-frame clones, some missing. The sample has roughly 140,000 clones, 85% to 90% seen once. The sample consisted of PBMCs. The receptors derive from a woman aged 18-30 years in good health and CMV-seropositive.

The CDR3 coding sequence is TGTGCCAGCAGCCGGGGACTACACAATGAGCAGTTCTTC. Encoded protein: CASSRGLHNEQFF. V and J are TRBV11-2 and TRBJ2-1; the match to TRBD2 covers 7 bases. Germline loops: CDR1 SGHAT, CDR2 FQNNGV. V lost 5 bases, J lost 5 bases, and 3 bases stayed unmatched. This CDR3 has 13 residues.

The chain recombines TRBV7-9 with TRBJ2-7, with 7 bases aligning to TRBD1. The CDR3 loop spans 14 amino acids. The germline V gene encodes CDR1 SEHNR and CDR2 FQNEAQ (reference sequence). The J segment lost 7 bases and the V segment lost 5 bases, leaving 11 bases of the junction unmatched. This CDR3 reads CASSQTDRPLEQYF. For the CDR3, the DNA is TGTGCCAGCAGCCAGACGGACAGGCCCTTGGAGCAGTACTTC.

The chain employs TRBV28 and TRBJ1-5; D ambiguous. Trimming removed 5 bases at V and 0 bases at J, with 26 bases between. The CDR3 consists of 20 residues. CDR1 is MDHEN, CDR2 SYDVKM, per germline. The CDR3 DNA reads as TGTGCCAGCAGTATCGGCGGCGGAAGACCCACCTCCCTTAGCAATCAGCCCCAGCATTTT. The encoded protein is CASSIGGGRPTSLSNQPQHF.

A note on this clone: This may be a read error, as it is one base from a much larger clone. CDR3 protein: CASSYGTSTDTQYF. CDR3 DNA: TGTGCCAGCAGTTACGGGACTAGCACAGATACGCAGTATTTT. The chain links TRBV2 to TRBJ2-3; the D gene is possibly TRBD2 (6 bases). This CDR3 has 14 residues. Trimming cost V 5 bases and J 0 bases, with 9 bases left between them. Germline CDR1 is SNHLY and CDR2 is FYNNEI.

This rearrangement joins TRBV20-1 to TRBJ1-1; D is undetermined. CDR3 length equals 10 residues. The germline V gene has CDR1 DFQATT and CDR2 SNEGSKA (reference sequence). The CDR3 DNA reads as TGCATAATCTCCGGGACTGAAGCTTTCTTT. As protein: CIISGTEAFF.

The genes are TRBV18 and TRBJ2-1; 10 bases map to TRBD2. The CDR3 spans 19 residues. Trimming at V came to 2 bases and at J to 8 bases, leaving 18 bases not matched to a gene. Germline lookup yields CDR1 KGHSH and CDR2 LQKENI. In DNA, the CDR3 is TGTGCCAGCTCACCAGGTCGGAGCGGGAGGGCCGGGGGAATAGATGAGCAGTTCTTC. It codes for CASSPGRSGRAGGIDEQFF.

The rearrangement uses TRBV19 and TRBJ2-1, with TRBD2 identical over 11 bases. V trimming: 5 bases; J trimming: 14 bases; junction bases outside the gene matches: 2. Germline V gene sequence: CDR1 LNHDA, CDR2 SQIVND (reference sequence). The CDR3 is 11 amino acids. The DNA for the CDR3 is TGTGCCAGTAGTGTTAGCGGGAGGGAGTTCTTC. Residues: CASSVSGREFF. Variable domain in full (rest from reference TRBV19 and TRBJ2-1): DGGITQSPKYLFRKEGQNVTLSCEQNLNHDAMYWYRQDPGQGLRLIYYSQIVNDFQKGDIAEGYSVSREKKESFPLTVTSAQKNPTAFYLCASSVSGREFFGPGTRLTVL.

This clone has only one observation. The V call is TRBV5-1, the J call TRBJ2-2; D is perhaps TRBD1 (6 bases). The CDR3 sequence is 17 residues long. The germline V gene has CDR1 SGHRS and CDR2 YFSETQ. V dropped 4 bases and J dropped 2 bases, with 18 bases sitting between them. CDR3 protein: CASSLLPGTPNTGELFF. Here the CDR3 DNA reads TGCGCCAGCAGCCTTCTCCCCGGGACACCTAACACCGGGGAGCTGTTTTTT.

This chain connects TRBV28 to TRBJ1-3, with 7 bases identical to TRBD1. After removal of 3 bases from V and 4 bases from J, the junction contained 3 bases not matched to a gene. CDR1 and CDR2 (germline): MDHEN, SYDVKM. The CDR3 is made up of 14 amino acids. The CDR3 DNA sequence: TGTGCCAGCAGTTTCGTGGGACAGGGAAACACCATATATTTT. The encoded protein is CASSFVGQGNTIYF. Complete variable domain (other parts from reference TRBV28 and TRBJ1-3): DVKVTQSSRYLVKRTGEKVFLECVQDMDHENMFWYRQDPGLGLRLIYFSYDVKMKEKGDIPEGYSVSREKKERFSLILESASTNQTSMYLCASSFVGQGNTIYFGEGSWLTVV.

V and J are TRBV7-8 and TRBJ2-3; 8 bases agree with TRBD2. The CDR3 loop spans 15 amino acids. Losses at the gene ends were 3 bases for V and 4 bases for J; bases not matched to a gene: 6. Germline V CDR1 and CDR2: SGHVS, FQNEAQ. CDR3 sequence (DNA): TGTGCCAGCAGCTTGACGGGAGGGCCTGCAGATACGCAGTATTTT. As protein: CASSLTGGPADTQYF.

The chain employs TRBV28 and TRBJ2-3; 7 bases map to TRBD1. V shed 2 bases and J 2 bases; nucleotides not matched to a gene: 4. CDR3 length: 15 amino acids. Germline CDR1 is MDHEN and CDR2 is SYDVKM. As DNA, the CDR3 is TGTGCCAGCAGTTTAATCAGGGGGTCCACAGATACGCAGTATTTT. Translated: CASSLIRGSTDTQYF.

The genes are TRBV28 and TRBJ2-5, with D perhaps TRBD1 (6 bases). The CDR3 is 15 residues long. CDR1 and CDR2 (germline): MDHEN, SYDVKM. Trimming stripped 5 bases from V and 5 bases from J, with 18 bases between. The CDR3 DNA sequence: TGTGCCAGCAGTGGCTTTACAGGGAGCGCCGAGACCCAGTACTTC. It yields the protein CASSGFTGSAETQYF.

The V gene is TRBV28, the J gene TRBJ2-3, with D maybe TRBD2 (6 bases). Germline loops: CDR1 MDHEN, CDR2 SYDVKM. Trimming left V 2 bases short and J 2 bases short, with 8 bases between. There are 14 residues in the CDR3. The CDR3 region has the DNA TGTGCCAGCAGTTTAGCGGGGCCCACAGATACGCAGTATTTT. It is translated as CASSLAGPTDTQYF.